The 23 T cell receptor beta chains presented below share a single source sample, sequenced in a study of response to subunit inactivated influenza vaccine. TCRdb analysed the RT-PCR reads with MiXCR anew, one entry per CDR3 protein. The repertoire has about 620,000 distinct CDR3 sequences, approximately 11% of them found once; the top ten carry about 10%. The sample was also linked to a second study, of T cells expressing NK-cell markers. That work adds: As the method of synthesis, 5'RACE template switching with UMIs yielded TCR beta cDNA.

The specimen was PBMCs from blood, collected on the day of vaccination. Receptors originate from a man aged 50 to 59 who received an inactivated influenza vaccine.

The gene calls are TRBV5-1 and TRBJ2-3; TRBD1 aligns across 10 bases. Trimming took 4 bases from V and 4 from J; bases not matched to a gene: 3. Germline V gene data show CDR1 as SGHRS and CDR2 as YFSETQ. The CDR3 totals 14 residues. The CDR3 nucleotides read TGCGCCAGCAGCGCCGGACAGGGGGCAGATACGCAGTATTTT. Amino acid sequence: CASSAGQGADTQYF.

This chain joins TRBV4-2 and TRBJ2-7; D is unresolved. This CDR3 is 15 amino acids long. The germline V gene has CDR1 LGHNA and CDR2 YNFKEQ. Trimming shortened V by 0 bases and J by 9 bases, and 18 bases separated the two germline ends. DNA for the CDR3: TGTGCCAGCAGCCAAGATCTTGACGGCATCGGTGTGCAGTACTTC. Translated: CASSQDLDGIGVQYF.

V and J are TRBV20-1 and TRBJ2-7, with 7 bases fitting TRBD2. CDR3 length equals 15 residues. The J segment lost 0 bases and the V segment lost 5 bases, leaving 10 bases of the junction unmatched. The germline gives CDR1 DFQATT, CDR2 SNEGSKA (reference sequence). Here the CDR3 reads CSAHVPGTISYEQYF. The CDR3 DNA reads as TGCAGTGCTCATGTTCCCGGGACTATCTCCTACGAGCAGTACTTC.

In its sample, this clonotype was seen many times. The chain recombines TRBV7-2 with TRBJ1-1, with D maybe TRBD1 (5 bases). Germline values: CDR1 SGHTA, CDR2 FQGNSA. V lost 0 bases to trimming and J lost 4 bases, with 15 bases between them. This CDR3 has 16 residues. The DNA of the CDR3 is TGTGCCAGCAGCTTAGCGGGGGGTATCCCAGGCACTGAAGCTTTCTTT. Amino acids: CASSLAGGIPGTEAFF.

This clonotype was counted a few times. The CDR3 DNA sequence: TGTGCCAGCAGCCAAGCCGGACTGGGCTATGGCTACACCTTC. Protein: CASSQAGLGYGYTF. V usage is TRBV14 and J usage is TRBJ1-2, with D unresolved. The CDR3 runs 14 residues. Trimming cost V 1 base and J 4 bases, with 10 bases left between them. Germline V CDR1 and CDR2: SGHDN, FVKESK.

This clonotype has a handful of counts. The chain couples TRBV4-2 to TRBJ2-1; 10 bases are a match to TRBD2. The CDR3 is made up of 15 amino acids. The V segment lost 5 bases and the J segment 4 bases; nucleotides outside the gene matches: 5. CDR1 and CDR2 from the germline V gene are LGHNA and YNFKEQ. CDR3 in amino acids: CASSYSGGDYNEQFF. CDR3 nucleotides: TGTGCCAGCAGCTACAGCGGGGGGGATTACAATGAGCAGTTCTTC.

There are a few counts of this clonotype. The V and J genes are TRBV5-1 and TRBJ2-7, with TRBD2 identical over 7 bases. Trimming took 9 bases from V and 4 from J; bases not matched to a gene: 25. The CDR3 contains 18 residues. Germline assignment: CDR1 SGHRS and CDR2 YFSETQ. CDR3 DNA: TGCGCCACCAGAAGGGTCCCGGGCGGGACTAACCTTTCTTACGAGCAGTACTTC. Protein product: CATRRVPGGTNLSYEQYF.

This clonotype has a handful of counts. CDR3 in DNA: TGTGCCAGCAGCCAAGATTGGAGATTAGGGACTCAGGGTGGCTACACCTTC. Protein sequence: CASSQDWRLGTQGGYTF. The chain recombines TRBV4-2 with TRBJ1-2, with D possibly matching TRBD1 (5 bases). The CDR3 contains 17 residues. Trimming took off 0 bases at V and 7 bases at J, with 21 bases between the two ends. Germline-derived CDR1 and CDR2 are LGHNA and YNFKEQ.

The chain joins TRBV24-1 to TRBJ2-2; no clear D. CDR1 KGHDR and CDR2 SFDVKD come from the germline V gene. The CDR3 runs to 14 residues. V dropped 1 base and J dropped 1 base, with 3 bases sitting between them. The CDR3 sequence is CATSDFWNTGELFF. The CDR3 DNA sequence: TGTGCCACCAGTGATTTCTGGAACACCGGGGAGCTGTTTTTT.

The chain is built from TRBV7-9 and TRBJ1-4; 8 nucleotides align to TRBD1. With 3 bases clipped from V and 0 bases from J, the junction kept 3 bases outside the gene matches. CDR3 size: 16 residues. From germline, CDR1 is SEHNR and CDR2 FQNEAQ (reference sequence). The chain's CDR3 is CASSFRQGSTNEKLFF. The CDR3 DNA sequence: TGTGCCAGCAGCTTCCGACAGGGGTCAACTAATGAAAAACTGTTTTTT.

The genes are TRBV12-3 or TRBV12-4 and TRBJ1-5, with D possibly being TRBD1 (5 bases). V lost 5 bases and J lost 6, with 14 bases in between. This CDR3 contains 14 residues. The CDR3 sequence is CASSHRDFIQPQHF. For the CDR3, the DNA is TGTGCCAGCAGTCATCGGGACTTCATTCAGCCCCAGCATTTT.

The chain joins TRBV5-6 to TRBJ2-5, with 13 bases fitting TRBD2. This CDR3 comprises 16 residues. Per germline, CDR1 SGHDT and CDR2 YYEEEE. Trimming took 4 bases from V and 3 from J; bases not matched to a gene: 6. CDR3 residues: CASSTTGLAGKETQYF. Written as DNA, the CDR3 is TGTGCCAGCAGCACCACGGGACTAGCGGGGAAAGAGACCCAGTACTTC.

The V call is TRBV5-6, the J call TRBJ1-1; D perhaps matches TRBD1 (6 bases). The germline V gene encodes CDR1 SGHDT and CDR2 YYEEEE. V was pared by 3 bases and J by 1 base, with 13 bases between. The CDR3 is made up of 15 amino acids. The chain's CDR3 is CASSSPDRTNTEAFF. DNA for the CDR3: TGTGCCAGCAGCTCCCCCGACAGGACGAACACTGAAGCTTTCTTT.

This clonotype was seen many times. The chain has TRBV29-1 and TRBJ2-1, with 11 bases matching TRBD1. Germline V CDR1 and CDR2: SQVTM, ANQGSEA. With V trimmed by 4 bases and J by 7 bases, 9 bases remained unmatched. The CDR3 has 15 residues. CDR3 amino acids: CSVGLWDRGRNEQFF. CDR3 DNA sequence: TGCAGCGTTGGGCTCTGGGACAGGGGGAGGAATGAGCAGTTCTTC.

This clonotype was counted only a few times. V is TRBV10-3 and J is TRBJ2-1; D is unresolved. The CDR3 length is 14 residues. The germline V and J ends were trimmed by 4 bases and 6 bases, with 13 bases remaining between them. Germline CDR1 ENHRY, CDR2 SYGVKD. This CDR3 reads CAISASYLLNEQFF. The CDR3 region has the DNA TGTGCCATCAGTGCATCCTATCTCCTCAATGAGCAGTTCTTC.

Note on this clonotype: A much larger clonotype is one base distant, so this may be a read error. The gene calls are TRBV5-1 and TRBJ2-1; D is undetermined. Trimming pared 4 bases from V and 2 bases from J, leaving 10 bases between. The CDR3 sequence is 14 residues long. In germline, CDR1 is SGHRS, CDR2 YFSETQ. This CDR3 is CASSATSAYNEQFF. Here the CDR3 DNA reads TGCGCCAGCAGCGCGACATCAGCCTACAATGAGCAGTTCTTC. The full variable domain, completed using reference TRBV5-1 and TRBJ2-1, is KAGVTQTPRYLIKTRGQQVTLSCSPISGHRSVSWYQQTPGQGLQFLFEYFSETQRNKGNFPGRFSGRQFSNSRSEMNVSTLELGDSALYLCASSATSAYNEQFFGPGTRLTVL.

At least ten counts were recorded for this clonotype. V is TRBV5-1 and J is TRBJ2-1; D unresolved. Germline assignment: CDR1 SGHRS and CDR2 YFSETQ. The CDR3 is made up of 16 amino acids. V dropped 1 base and J dropped 0 bases, with 11 bases sitting between them. The CDR3: CASSLRGDSSYNEQFF. The CDR3 DNA is TGCGCCAGCAGCTTGAGAGGAGACTCCTCCTACAATGAGCAGTTCTTC.

This clonotype was counted between two and nine times. This chain joins TRBV30 and TRBJ1-1, with TRBD1 as a possible D gene (5 bases). Germline assignment: CDR1 GTSNPN and CDR2 SVGIG (reference sequence). The CDR3 covers 16 residues. Trimming left V 2 bases short and J 1 base short, with 17 bases between. In nucleotides, the CDR3 is TGTGCCTGGAGTCTAAAGACAGCCGGCGCGAACACTGAAGCTTTCTTT. The encoded protein is CAWSLKTAGANTEAFF.

The sample holds a few counts of this clonotype. J is TRBJ1-6 and V is TRBV7-2; TRBD1 matches 8 bases. This CDR3 is built from 13 residues. Germline CDR1 SGHTA, CDR2 FQGNSA. With 5 bases clipped from V and 11 bases from J, the junction kept 5 bases outside the gene matches. The CDR3 DNA reads TGTGCCAGCAGCCCGGACAGGGTCGCACCCCTCCACTTT. It yields the protein CASSPDRVAPLHF.

This clonotype was counted many times. The rearrangement links TRBV29-1 to TRBJ2-1; D assignment may be TRBD1 or TRBD2 (5 bases each). Trimming stripped 6 bases from V and 7 bases from J, with 16 bases between. The CDR3 spans 13 residues. The germline CDR1 and CDR2 sequences are SQVTM and ANQGSEA. The CDR3 loop reads CSVAGTLGNEQFF. The CDR3 nucleotides are TGCAGCGTGGCCGGGACGCTAGGTAATGAGCAGTTCTTC.

This clonotype was detected only a few times. This rearrangement joins TRBV29-1 to TRBJ2-5; D is perhaps TRBD1 (5 bases). Germline V gene sequence: CDR1 SQVTM, CDR2 ANQGSEA. The V gene lost 5 bases and the J gene lost 4 bases, with 8 bases spanning the gap. The CDR3 consists of 11 residues. Written as DNA, the CDR3 is TGCAGCGTTTCTAGGGGAGAGACCCAGTACTTC. Its translation is CSVSRGETQYF.

This clonotype was counted a few times. The rearrangement uses TRBV5-1 and TRBJ2-6; a possible D gene is TRBD1 (6 bases). There are 19 residues in the CDR3. The germline V gene encodes CDR1 SGHRS and CDR2 YFSETQ. V lost 4 bases and J lost 1, with 21 bases in between. The chain's CDR3 is CASSTHRATRISGANVLTF. CDR3 nucleotide sequence: TGCGCCAGCAGCACACACAGGGCCACGCGAATATCTGGGGCCAACGTCCTGACTTTC.

Only a few counts were recorded for this clonotype. A read error may account for a junction end that differs from germline. The genes are TRBV2 and TRBJ2-7; D gene uncertain. This CDR3 spans 11 amino acids. Looked up from germline, CDR1 is SNHLY and CDR2 is FYNNEI. The CDR3 region is CASSQAQKQYF. As DNA, the CDR3 is TGTGCCAGCAGTCAAGCCCAGAAGCAGTACTTC.